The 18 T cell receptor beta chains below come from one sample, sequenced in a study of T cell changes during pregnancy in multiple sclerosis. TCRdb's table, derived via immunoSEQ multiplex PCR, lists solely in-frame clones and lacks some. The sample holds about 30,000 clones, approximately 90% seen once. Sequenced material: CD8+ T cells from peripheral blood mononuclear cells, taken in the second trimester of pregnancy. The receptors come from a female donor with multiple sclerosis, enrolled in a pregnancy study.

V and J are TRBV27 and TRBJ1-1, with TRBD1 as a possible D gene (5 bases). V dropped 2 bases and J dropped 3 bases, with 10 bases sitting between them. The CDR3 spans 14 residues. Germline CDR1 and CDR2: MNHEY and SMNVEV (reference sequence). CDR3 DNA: TGTGCCAGCAGTTTAGGGAGGGGATACACTGAAGCTTTCTTT. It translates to CASSLGRGYTEAFF.

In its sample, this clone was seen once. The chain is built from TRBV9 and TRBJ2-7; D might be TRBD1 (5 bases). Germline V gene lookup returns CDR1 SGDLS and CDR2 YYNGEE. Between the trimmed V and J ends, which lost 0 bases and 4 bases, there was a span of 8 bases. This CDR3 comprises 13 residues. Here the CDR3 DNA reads TGTGCCAGCAGCGTAGCTCAGGGTTACGAGCAGTACTTC. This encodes CASSVAQGYEQYF.

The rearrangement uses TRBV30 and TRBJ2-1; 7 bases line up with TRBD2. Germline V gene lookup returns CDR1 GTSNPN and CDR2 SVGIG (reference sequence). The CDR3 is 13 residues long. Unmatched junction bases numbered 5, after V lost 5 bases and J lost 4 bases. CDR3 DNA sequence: TGTGCCTGGCTTCCTAGCGGATACAATGAGCAGTTCTTC. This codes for CAWLPSGYNEQFF.

The CDR3 region is CASSIRTEGDEQYF. The CDR3 DNA reads as TGTGCCAGTAGTATTCGGACAGAAGGCGACGAGCAGTACTTC. The chain links TRBV19 to TRBJ2-7; tentatively, D is TRBD1 (6 bases). The CDR3 contains 14 residues. The V end lost 3 bases, the J end lost 5 bases, and 14 bases lay between the germline ends. The germline V gene encodes CDR1 LNHDA and CDR2 SQIVND (reference sequence).

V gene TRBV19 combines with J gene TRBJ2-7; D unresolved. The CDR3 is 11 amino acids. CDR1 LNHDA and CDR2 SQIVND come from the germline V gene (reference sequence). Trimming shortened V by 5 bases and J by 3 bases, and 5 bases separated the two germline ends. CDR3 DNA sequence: TGTGCCAGTAGTCCCGGCTACGAGCAGTACTTC. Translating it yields CASSPGYEQYF.

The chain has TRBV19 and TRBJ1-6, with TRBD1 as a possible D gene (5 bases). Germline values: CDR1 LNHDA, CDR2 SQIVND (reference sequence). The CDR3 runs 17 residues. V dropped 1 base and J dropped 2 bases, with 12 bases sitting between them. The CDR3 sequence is CASSIVAEGTYNSPLHF. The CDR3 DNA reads TGTGCCAGTAGTATAGTTGCGGAGGGGACCTATAATTCACCCCTCCACTTT.

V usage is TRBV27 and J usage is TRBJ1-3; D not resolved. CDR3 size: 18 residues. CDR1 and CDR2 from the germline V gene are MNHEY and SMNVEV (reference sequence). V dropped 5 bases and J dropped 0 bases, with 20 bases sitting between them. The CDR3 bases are TGTGCCAGCAGTCTGACGTCTCCGGACTTATACTCTGGAAACACCATATATTTT. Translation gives CASSLTSPDLYSGNTIYF.

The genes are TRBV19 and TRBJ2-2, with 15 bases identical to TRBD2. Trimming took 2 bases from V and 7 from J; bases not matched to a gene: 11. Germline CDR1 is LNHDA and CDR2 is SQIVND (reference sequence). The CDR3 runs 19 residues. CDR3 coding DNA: TGTGCCAGTAGTATACCTTCTACGGGACTAGCGGGAGGTGTCGGGGAGCTGTTTTTT. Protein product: CASSIPSTGLAGGVGELFF. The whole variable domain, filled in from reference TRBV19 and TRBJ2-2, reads DGGITQSPKYLFRKEGQNVTLSCEQNLNHDAMYWYRQDPGQGLRLIYYSQIVNDFQKGDIAEGYSVSREKKESFPLTVTSAQKNPTAFYLCASSIPSTGLAGGVGELFFGEGSRLTVL.

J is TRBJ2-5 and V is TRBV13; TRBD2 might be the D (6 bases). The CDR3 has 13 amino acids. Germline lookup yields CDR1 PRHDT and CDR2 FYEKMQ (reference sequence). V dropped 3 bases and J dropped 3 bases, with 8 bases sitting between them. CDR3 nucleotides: TGTGCCAGCAGCTTGGGACTTGAAGAGACCCAGTACTTC. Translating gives CASSLGLEETQYF.

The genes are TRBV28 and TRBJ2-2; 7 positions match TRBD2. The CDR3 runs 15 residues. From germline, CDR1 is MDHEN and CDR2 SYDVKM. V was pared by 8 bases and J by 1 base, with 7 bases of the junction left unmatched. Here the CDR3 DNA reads TGTGCCAGCGTGGCTAGCGGAGGGAACACCGGGGAGCTGTTTTTT. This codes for CASVASGGNTGELFF.

Here the CDR3 reads CASSTRLAGVGETQYF. For the CDR3, the DNA is TGTGCCAGCAGTACTAGACTAGCGGGAGTCGGAGAGACCCAGTACTTC. This sequence joins TRBV27 and TRBJ2-5; 12 bases align to TRBD2. V lost 5 bases and J lost 4; bases outside the gene matches: 8. Germline CDR1 reads MNHEY; CDR2 reads SMNVEV (reference sequence). The CDR3 spans 16 residues.

The CDR3 DNA sequence: TGTGCCAGCAGTGAACCGGGTTACGAGCAGTACTTC. It specifies CASSEPGYEQYF. The rearrangement uses TRBV6-1 and TRBJ2-7; no clear D. CDR1 MNHNS and CDR2 SASEGT come from the germline V gene. CDR3 length: 12 amino acids. V was trimmed by 2 bases and J by 4 bases, leaving 6 bases between them.

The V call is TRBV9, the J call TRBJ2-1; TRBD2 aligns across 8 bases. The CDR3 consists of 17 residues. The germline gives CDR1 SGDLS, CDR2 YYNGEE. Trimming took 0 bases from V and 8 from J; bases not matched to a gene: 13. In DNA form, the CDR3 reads TGTGCCAGCAGCGTAGAGGGCGGGGGGCTCCTGAGGGATGAGCAGTTCTTC. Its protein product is CASSVEGGGLLRDEQFF. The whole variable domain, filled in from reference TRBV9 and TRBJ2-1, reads DSGVTQTPKHLITATGQRVTLRCSPRSGDLSVYWYQQSLDQGLQFLIQYYNGEERAKGNILERFSAQQFPDLHSELNLSSLELGDSALYFCASSVEGGGLLRDEQFFGPGTRLTVL.

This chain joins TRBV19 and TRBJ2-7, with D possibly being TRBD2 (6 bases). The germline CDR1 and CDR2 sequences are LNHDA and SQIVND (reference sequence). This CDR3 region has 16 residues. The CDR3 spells CGRESRDGRSVYEQYF. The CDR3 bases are TGTGGGAGGGAGTCTCGTGACGGACGGTCGGTCTACGAGCAGTACTTC.

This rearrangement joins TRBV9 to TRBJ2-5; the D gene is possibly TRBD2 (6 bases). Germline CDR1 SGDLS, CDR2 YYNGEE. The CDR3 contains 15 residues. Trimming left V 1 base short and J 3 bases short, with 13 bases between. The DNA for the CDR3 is TGTGCCAGCAGCGTATGGGGGGAGTGGGAAGAGACCCAGTACTTC. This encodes CASSVWGEWEETQYF.

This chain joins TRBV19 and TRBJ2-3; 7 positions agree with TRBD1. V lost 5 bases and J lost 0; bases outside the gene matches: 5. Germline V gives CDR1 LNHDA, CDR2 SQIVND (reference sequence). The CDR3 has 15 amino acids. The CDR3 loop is CASSEGTASTDTQYF. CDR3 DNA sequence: TGTGCCAGTAGTGAGGGGACAGCGAGCACAGATACGCAGTATTTT.

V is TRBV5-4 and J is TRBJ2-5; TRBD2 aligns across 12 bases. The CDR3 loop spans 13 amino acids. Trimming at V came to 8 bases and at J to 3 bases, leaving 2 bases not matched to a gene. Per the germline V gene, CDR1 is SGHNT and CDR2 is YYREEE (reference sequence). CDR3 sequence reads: CARRLAGEETQYF. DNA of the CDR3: TGTGCCAGGAGACTAGCGGGAGAAGAGACCCAGTACTTC.

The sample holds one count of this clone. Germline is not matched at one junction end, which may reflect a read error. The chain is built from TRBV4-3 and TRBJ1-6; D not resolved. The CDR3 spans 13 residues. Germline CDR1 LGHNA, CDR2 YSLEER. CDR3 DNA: TGCGCCAGCAGCCAAGTGGCGGGATCACCCCCCCACTTT. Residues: CASSQVAGSPPHF.